A selection of T cell receptor beta chains follows, all from one sample in a study of T cells in localized non-small cell lung cancer. The data were produced by immunoSEQ multiplex PCR, yet TCRdb's version contains in-frame clones alone and is incomplete. Among roughly 26,000 clones listed, more than 85% were seen once. Sequencing used peripheral blood, obtained before any cancer treatment. The receptors come from a female donor over 55 with stage II squamous cell lung carcinoma. The CDR3 runs from the conserved cysteine through the conserved F or W. A D gene is named only where the DNA matches it firmly. Only part of the rows carry a size: once, few, many, or a class if the clone is expanded.

clone_size j_call v_call d_call cdr3_nt cdr3_aa
NA TRBJ1-6 TRBV27 TRBD1 TGTGCCAGCAGTTTTTCCTCACAGGGGGCGGGCGGGTATAATTCACCCCTCCACTTT CASSFSSQGAGGYNSPLHF
NA TRBJ1-2 TRBV18 TRBD1 TGTGCCAGCTCAAATTCAACAGGGGGCGATTACTATGGCTACACCTTC CASSNSTGGDYYGYTF
once TRBJ2-7 TRBV9 TRBD1 TGTGCCAGCAGCGTAGGACAGGGGGCATCCTACGAGCAGTACTTC CASSVGQGASYEQYF
NA TRBJ2-5 TRBV10-3 NA TGTGCCGCAGATAGTGGGGGACGGGACCAAGAGACCCAGTACTTC CAADSGGRDQETQYF
once TRBJ2-2 TRBV18 NA TGTGCCAGCTCACCGGAGGAGGGGATCGGGGAGCTGTTTTTT CASSPEEGIGELFF
NA TRBJ1-2 TRBV28 NA TGTGCCAGCAGTCAGTCTAGCTATGGCTACACCTTC CASSQSSYGYTF
NA TRBJ1-2 TRBV18 TRBD1 TGTGCCAGCTCACCAGGCGGCAGAGGGGGCAGCTATGGCTACACCTTC CASSPGGRGGSYGYTF
NA TRBJ1-2 TRBV30 NA TGTGCCTGGAGTTCCAGCCTAGCTAACTATGGCTACACCTTC CAWSSSLANYGYTF
NA TRBJ1-3 TRBV7-2 TRBD1 TGTGCCAGCAGCTCCCCACCGGGACAGTTATCTGGAAACACCATATATTTT CASSSPPGQLSGNTIYF
few TRBJ1-2 TRBV5-1 NA TGCGCCAGCAGCTTCGAAGACAGTTCTGGCTACACCTTC CASSFEDSSGYTF
NA TRBJ2-1 TRBV2 NA TGTGCCAGTATGAGGACAGCCTACAATGAGCAGTTCTTC CASMRTAYNEQFF
NA TRBJ1-1 TRBV11-2 TRBD1 TGTGCCAGCAGCTTAGCCACCTACACAGGGGCGGTTAACACTGAAGCTTTCTTT CASSLATYTGAVNTEAFF
NA TRBJ1-1 TRBV15 NA TGTGCCACCAGTTCATGGGGGGGGGACACTGAAGCTTTCTTT CATSSWGGDTEAFF
once TRBJ1-4 TRBV7-8 NA TGTGCCAGCAGCTTCCGGGGCCTAAACAATGAAAAACTGTTTTTT CASSFRGLNNEKLFF
NA TRBJ1-2 TRBV5-1 NA TGCGCCAGCAGCTTTGACGGGGACTATGGCTACACCTTC CASSFDGDYGYTF
NA TRBJ2-5 TRBV5-1 TRBD2 TGCGCCAGCACCGGACTAGCGGGAGGGAGCGAGACCCAGTACTTC CASTGLAGGSETQYF
NA TRBJ2-3 TRBV7-9 TRBD2 TGTGCCAGCAGGCCCGGGACTAGCGACCCAAGAGCTTATACGCAGTATTTT CASRPGTSDPRAYTQYF
NA TRBJ2-3 TRBV19 TRBD2 TGTGCCAGTAGTACAGTTAAGCGGGGAGGCACAGATACGCAGTATTTT CASSTVKRGGTDTQYF
NA TRBJ1-1 TRBV5-8 NA TGTGCCAGCAGCTTGGATTGGCAGAGGAACACTGAAGCTTTCTTT CASSLDWQRNTEAFF
NA TRBJ1-2 TRBV4-3 NA TGCGCCAGCAGCCATGCATTGTGGGCAGCCTATGGCTACACCTTC CASSHALWAAYGYTF
once TRBJ2-3 TRBV5-1 TRBD1 TGCGCCAGCAGCTTGGCCATGGGACAGGGAGGCACAGATACGCAGTATTTT CASSLAMGQGGTDTQYF
NA TRBJ2-3 TRBV6-5 NA TGTGCCAGCACAGGGCTAGATACGCAGTATTTT CASTGLDTQYF
NA TRBJ1-1 TRBV7-8 NA TGTGCCAGCAGCCGAGCTTCCGGGCCGGGTGCTGAAGCTTTCTTT CASSRASGPGAEAFF
NA TRBJ2-7 TRBV20-1 NA TGCAGTGCTAAAAGGGGAAACGAGCAGTACTTC CSAKRGNEQYF
NA TRBJ1-2 TRBV19 NA TGTGCCAGTAGTCCTACCCACAGGGCTGGCTACACCTTC CASSPTHRAGYTF
NA TRBJ1-2 TRBV10-3 TRBD1 TGTGCCATTGTGGGGGACAGGGGGACGGATGGCTACACCTTC CAIVGDRGTDGYTF
NA TRBJ1-2 TRBV19 TRBD1 TGTGCCAGTAGGGGGACAGGGGGAACCTATGGCTACACCTTC CASRGTGGTYGYTF
NA TRBJ2-1 TRBV2 TRBD1 TGTGCCAGCAGGGCCGAAACAGGGGTAAATGAGCAGTTCTTC CASRAETGVNEQFF
NA TRBJ1-1 TRBV7-9 NA TGTGCCAGCAGCCCGGACAGCTTGAACACTGAAGCTTTCTTT CASSPDSLNTEAFF
once TRBJ1-1 TRBV5-8 NA TGTGCCAGCAGCTCGCTGCGTGGCACTGAAGCTTTCTTT CASSSLRGTEAFF
NA TRBJ1-1 TRBV7-2 NA TGTGCCAGCAGATCTAACCCCGGACACCTGAACACTGAAGCTTTCTTT CASRSNPGHLNTEAFF
NA TRBJ1-4 TRBV6-1 NA TGTGCCAGCAGTGAGGTTGAAAAACTGTTTTTT CASSEVEKLFF
once TRBJ1-1 TRBV7-8 NA TGTGCCAGCAGCTTTCAGACCATGAACACTGAAGCTTTCTTT CASSFQTMNTEAFF
NA TRBJ1-4 TRBV11-2 TRBD1 TGTGCCAGCAGCCCCAACAGGGGAGGGGAAAAACTGTTTTTT CASSPNRGGEKLFF
NA TRBJ1-1 TRBV29-1 TRBD1 TGCAGCGTAGGACCGAGGACAGGGGGCATCACTGAAGCTTTCTTT CSVGPRTGGITEAFF
NA TRBJ1-2 TRBV25-1 NA TGTGCCAGCAGTGAAGGGAGTCTTAACTATGGCTACACCTTC CASSEGSLNYGYTF